The TCR beta chain described here comes from a study of T cell repertoires in cytomegalovirus infection. As for the study in general: It can be stated that public TCR beta signatures indicated CMV infection as well as a matching HLA type.

Study-wide results and caveats: CMV carriers with the relevant HLA were identified by cumulative public TCR beta family frequency. There were HLA-C-restricted CMV-specific TCR beta clonotypes dominating the ex vivo response.

Trimming took 8 bases from V and 0 from J, leaving 12 bases between them. Germline assignment: CDR1 WNHNN and CDR2 SYGVQD (reference sequence). The length of the CDR3 is 14 residues. Concerning this clonotype: Its antigen is not identified.

TCRdb ran MiXCR on the reads and lists one entry per CDR3 protein. The repertoire holds fewer than 550,000 distinct CDR3 sequences, roughly 30% seen once, with 12% to 15% in the top ten. This sequence joins TRBV10-1 and TRBJ2-3; TRBD1 or TRBD2 may be the D gene (5 bases each). The sequencing input was PBMCs. This receptor was taken from a human donor in good health (CMV status not recorded). Some clones in this sample may be carry-over from other donors' samples. This CDR3 reads CASGGPTSTDTQYF. The DNA for the CDR3 is TGCGCCAGCGGGGGACCCACTAGCACAGATACGCAGTATTTT.